Listed here are 4 T cell receptor beta chains from one sample, sequenced in a study of cytomegalovirus exposure and HLA in healthy donors. PCR was performed using 60 Vbeta and 13 Jbeta primers. Sequencing used immunoSEQ multiplex PCR; TCRdb keeps in-frame clones, though not all of them. The sample has approximately 75,000 clones. Specimen: PBMCs. The receptors shown here come from a boy between 5 and 17 years old in good health and CMV-seronegative.

V and J are TRBV29-1 and TRBJ1-2; 8 positions agree with TRBD1. The germline V gene has CDR1 SQVTM and CDR2 ANQGSEA. This CDR3 has 14 residues. Trimming cost V 3 bases and J 4 bases; bases outside gene matches: 7. CDR3 sequence: CSVDLPGQGYGYTF. In DNA, the CDR3 is TGCAGCGTTGACCTCCCAGGACAGGGCTATGGCTACACCTTC.

The chain recombines TRBV28 with TRBJ1-1, with 7 bases fitting TRBD1. This CDR3 is 16 amino acids long. Germline V gene data show CDR1 as MDHEN and CDR2 as SYDVKM. After removal of 7 bases from V and 1 base from J, the junction contained 12 bases not matched to a gene. The CDR3 DNA reads as TGTGCCAGCACCAAACCCAGGGGGGTTAAGAACACTGAAGCTTTCTTT. It specifies CASTKPRGVKNTEAFF.

The V call is TRBV19, the J call TRBJ1-2, with TRBD1 matching over 12 bases. The germline V gene has CDR1 LNHDA and CDR2 SQIVND (reference sequence). The CDR3 runs to 18 residues. V lost 4 bases and J lost 1; bases outside the gene matches: 10. Here the CDR3 DNA reads TGTGCCAGTAGTAGGGATGACGGGACAGGGGGCGTTAACTATGGCTACACCTTC. Translated, it gives CASSRDDGTGGVNYGYTF.

V and J are TRBV7-8 and TRBJ1-5; a weak D match, TRBD1 (5 bases). With 7 bases removed from V and 2 bases from J, the gap between germline ends came to 18 bases. The CDR3 has 16 residues. Germline V CDR1 and CDR2: SGHVS, FQNEAQ. The CDR3 spells CASTGLSLGGNQPQHF. CDR3 sequence (DNA): TGTGCCAGCACAGGGTTATCCCTAGGAGGCAATCAGCCCCAGCATTTT.